These T cell receptor beta chains were read from a single sample in a study of T cell changes during pregnancy in multiple sclerosis. TCRdb keeps only in-frame clones here, not all; method: immunoSEQ multiplex PCR. The sample records roughly 53,000 clones, over 85% being singletons. The specimen was CD8+ T cells from peripheral blood mononuclear cells, collected before pregnancy. The receptors originated from a female donor with multiple sclerosis, enrolled in a pregnancy study. The CDR3 runs from the conserved cysteine through the conserved F or W. A D gene is named only where the DNA matches it firmly. Size values are once, few and many counts, or a class for expanded clones, and some rows have none.

abundance: NA; v_gene: TRBV15; j_gene: TRBJ1-2; d_gene: NA; CDR3nt: TGTGCCACGAAATCGATAACAGGGTATGGCTACACCTTC; CDR3aa: CATKSITGYGYTF
abundance: NA; v_gene: TRBV5-4; j_gene: TRBJ1-1; d_gene: TRBD1; CDR3nt: TGTGCCAGCAGCTTGGGGGGGGATACAGGGGACACTGAAGCTTTCTTT; CDR3aa: CASSLGGDTGDTEAFF
abundance: NA; v_gene: TRBV13; j_gene: TRBJ2-7; d_gene: NA; CDR3nt: TGTGCCAGCAGACCCGGGGGAGCTCCCTACGAGCAGTACTTC; CDR3aa: CASRPGGAPYEQYF
abundance: NA; v_gene: TRBV7-3; j_gene: TRBJ2-2; d_gene: NA; CDR3nt: TGTGCCAGCAGCCCAGGGGGGCTTGGCGGGGAGCTGTTTTTT; CDR3aa: CASSPGGLGGELFF
abundance: NA; v_gene: TRBV13; j_gene: TRBJ2-5; d_gene: TRBD2; CDR3nt: TGTGCCACCAGCGGGGGGCAAGAGACCCAGTACTTC; CDR3aa: CATSGGQETQYF
abundance: NA; v_gene: TRBV25-1; j_gene: TRBJ1-1; d_gene: NA; CDR3nt: TGTGCCAGCAGTGAATATTTCCAGGACACTGAAGCTTTCTTT; CDR3aa: CASSEYFQDTEAFF
abundance: NA; v_gene: TRBV6-4; j_gene: TRBJ2-1; d_gene: TRBD1; CDR3nt: TGTGCCAGCAGTGACTCGATCAGGGGGCGTAATGAGCAGTTCTTC; CDR3aa: CASSDSIRGRNEQFF
abundance: few; v_gene: TRBV7-9; j_gene: TRBJ1-1; d_gene: NA; CDR3nt: TGTGCCAGCAGCTTAGCCCGAGCCTTGAACACTGAAGCTTTCTTT; CDR3aa: CASSLARALNTEAFF
abundance: NA; v_gene: TRBV2; j_gene: TRBJ2-3; d_gene: TRBD2; CDR3nt: TGTGCCAGCAGTGTCCCGATCCAGGGCTTGCTGGCGGGGGGGCCTGGGTCCTCAGATACGCAGTATTTT; CDR3aa: CASSVPIQGLLAGGPGSSDTQYF
abundance: NA; v_gene: TRBV4-2; j_gene: TRBJ2-3; d_gene: NA; CDR3nt: TGTGCCAGCAGCCAAGATCGCGGGTCCGAAGAGTATTTT; CDR3aa: CASSQDRGSEEYF
abundance: NA; v_gene: TRBV6-6; j_gene: TRBJ1-5; d_gene: NA; CDR3nt: TGTGCCAGCAGTTTGGCAGGCAACAATCAGCCCCAGCATTTT; CDR3aa: CASSLAGNNQPQHF
abundance: NA; v_gene: TRBV29-1; j_gene: TRBJ2-1; d_gene: TRBD2; CDR3nt: TGCAGCGCCTCGCTATCGGGGGGGTCCTACAATGAGCAGTTCTTC; CDR3aa: CSASLSGGSYNEQFF
abundance: NA; v_gene: TRBV9; j_gene: TRBJ1-3; d_gene: NA; CDR3nt: TGTGCCAGCACCGCCGGGGGGACTGGAAACACCATATATTTT; CDR3aa: CASTAGGTGNTIYF
abundance: NA; v_gene: TRBV7-3; j_gene: TRBJ2-7; d_gene: TRBD2; CDR3nt: TGTGCCAGCAGCCCTAGCGGGGCGACAGGAGACGAGCAGTACTTC; CDR3aa: CASSPSGATGDEQYF
abundance: NA; v_gene: TRBV19; j_gene: TRBJ1-4; d_gene: TRBD1; CDR3nt: TGTGCCAGTAGGAGGACAGGGATTAATGAAAAACTGTTTTTT; CDR3aa: CASRRTGINEKLFF
abundance: NA; v_gene: TRBV7-2; j_gene: TRBJ2-3; d_gene: NA; CDR3nt: TGTGCCAGCAGCTTAGGGGGCGGGGGGACAGGGATCACAGATACGCAGTATTTT; CDR3aa: CASSLGGGGTGITDTQYF
abundance: many; v_gene: TRBV10-3; j_gene: TRBJ1-5; d_gene: NA; CDR3nt: TGTGCCTCCGGGACGGGGGATCTGAATCAGCCCCAGCATTTT; CDR3aa: CASGTGDLNQPQHF
abundance: NA; v_gene: TRBV25-1; j_gene: TRBJ1-2; d_gene: NA; CDR3nt: TGTGCCAGCTTCCACGGCGGGGGTCATGGCTACACCTTC; CDR3aa: CASFHGGGHGYTF
abundance: NA; v_gene: TRBV7-2; j_gene: TRBJ1-6; d_gene: TRBD1; CDR3nt: TGTGCCAGCAGCTCGACAGGGAGTAATTCACCCCTCCACTTT; CDR3aa: CASSSTGSNSPLHF
abundance: NA; v_gene: TRBV27; j_gene: TRBJ1-2; d_gene: NA; CDR3nt: TGTGCCAGCACCCTATGGGGGGGGGCTAACTATGGCTACACCTTC; CDR3aa: CASTLWGGANYGYTF
abundance: NA; v_gene: TRBV9; j_gene: TRBJ2-5; d_gene: NA; CDR3nt: TGTGCCAGCAGCGTAGGACAGAAAGAGACCCAGTACTTC; CDR3aa: CASSVGQKETQYF
abundance: once; v_gene: TRBV7-9; j_gene: TRBJ1-5; d_gene: NA; CDR3nt: TGTGCCAGCAGCTTAGTCGACAGGCTATATAGCAATCAGCCCCAGCATTTT; CDR3aa: CASSLVDRLYSNQPQHF